The rows below give T cell receptor beta chains drawn from one sample of a study of tissue T cells after allogeneic stem cell transplantation. Repertoires were generated with immunoSEQ multiplex PCR, while TCRdb's copy carries only in-frame clones and drops some. The profile shows about 24,000 clones, 70% to 75% of them singletons. The starting material was tissue from the ileum, obtained at autopsy. These receptors all stem from a female donor of 60 years or more with lung cancer. Both conserved end residues are part of each CDR3. Each record gives: V gene, J gene, D gene, clone size, CDR3 protein, CDR3 DNA. The D gene is left open where the match is weak. Not every row has a clone size; where given, it reads once, few, many or a size class.

V gene: TRBV4-2; J gene: TRBJ1-5; D gene: NA; clone size: NA; CDR3 protein: CASSPRDHRAQHF; CDR3 DNA: TGTGCCAGCAGCCCCCGGGATCATCGGGCCCAGCATTTT
V gene: TRBV19; J gene: TRBJ2-5; D gene: NA; clone size: few; CDR3 protein: CASSITGETQYF; CDR3 DNA: TGTGCCAGTAGTATCACGGGCGAGACCCAGTACTTC
V gene: TRBV5-1; J gene: TRBJ2-7; D gene: NA; clone size: NA; CDR3 protein: CASSLVRGYEQYF; CDR3 DNA: TGCGCCAGCAGCTTGGTACGGGGTTACGAGCAGTACTTC
V gene: TRBV7-2; J gene: TRBJ2-7; D gene: NA; clone size: NA; CDR3 protein: CASSLDVGANEQYF; CDR3 DNA: TGTGCCAGCAGCTTAGACGTGGGGGCCAACGAGCAGTACTTC
V gene: TRBV6-4; J gene: TRBJ2-1; D gene: NA; clone size: NA; CDR3 protein: CASSVGRDNEQFF; CDR3 DNA: TGTGCCAGCAGTGTTGGAAGAGACAATGAGCAGTTCTTC
V gene: TRBV30; J gene: TRBJ1-2; D gene: NA; clone size: few; CDR3 protein: CAWSPSSNYGYTF; CDR3 DNA: TGTGCCTGGAGTCCGTCTTCTAACTATGGCTACACCTTC
V gene: TRBV4-2; J gene: TRBJ1-1; D gene: TRBD1; clone size: NA; CDR3 protein: CASSPTGAEAFF; CDR3 DNA: TGTGCCAGCAGCCCGACAGGGGCTGAAGCTTTCTTT
V gene: TRBV19; J gene: TRBJ2-5; D gene: NA; clone size: NA; CDR3 protein: CASSIGWGFQETQYF; CDR3 DNA: TGTGCCAGTAGTATAGGGTGGGGGTTCCAAGAGACCCAGTACTTC
V gene: TRBV5-4; J gene: TRBJ2-2; D gene: NA; clone size: NA; CDR3 protein: CASRLDRTGELFF; CDR3 DNA: TGTGCCAGCAGACTCGACCGAACCGGGGAGCTGTTTTTT
V gene: TRBV2; J gene: TRBJ2-1; D gene: TRBD2; clone size: NA; CDR3 protein: CASRPGLAGGNYNEQFF; CDR3 DNA: TGTGCCAGCAGACCCGGACTAGCGGGAGGCAACTACAATGAGCAGTTCTTC
V gene: TRBV20-1; J gene: TRBJ2-7; D gene: TRBD2; clone size: few; CDR3 protein: CSATDMTGGSYEQYF; CDR3 DNA: TGCAGTGCTACTGATATGACGGGGGGGTCCTACGAGCAGTACTTC
V gene: TRBV11-3; J gene: TRBJ2-7; D gene: TRBD1; clone size: NA; CDR3 protein: CASSLRTGDEQYF; CDR3 DNA: TGTGCCAGCAGCTTAAGGACAGGGGACGAGCAGTACTTC
V gene: TRBV7-6; J gene: TRBJ1-4; D gene: TRBD1; clone size: once; CDR3 protein: CASSSLDRRTNEKLFF; CDR3 DNA: TGTGCCAGCAGCTCATTGGACAGGAGAACTAATGAAAAACTGTTTTTT
V gene: TRBV14; J gene: TRBJ2-3; D gene: NA; clone size: NA; CDR3 protein: CASAQGHNFNTQYF; CDR3 DNA: TGTGCCAGCGCACAGGGTCACAATTTCAATACGCAGTATTTT
V gene: TRBV5-4; J gene: TRBJ2-5; D gene: NA; clone size: NA; CDR3 protein: CASSSTTSETQYF; CDR3 DNA: TGTGCCAGCAGCTCTACTACCTCCGAGACCCAGTACTTC
V gene: TRBV30; J gene: TRBJ1-2; D gene: NA; clone size: NA; CDR3 protein: CAWSRGGAGYGYTF; CDR3 DNA: TGTGCCTGGAGTCGGGGGGGCGCGGGCTATGGCTACACCTTC
V gene: TRBV24-1; J gene: TRBJ2-5; D gene: NA; clone size: NA; CDR3 protein: CATSEWGPLETQYF; CDR3 DNA: TGTGCCACCAGTGAGTGGGGACCTCTGGAGACCCAGTACTTC
V gene: TRBV18; J gene: TRBJ2-1; D gene: NA; clone size: NA; CDR3 protein: CASSPPVGFSYNEQFF; CDR3 DNA: TGTGCCAGCTCACCACCTGTAGGGTTTTCCTACAATGAGCAGTTCTTC
V gene: TRBV4-3; J gene: TRBJ1-1; D gene: NA; clone size: once; CDR3 protein: CASSRDPDFNTEAFF; CDR3 DNA: TGCGCCAGCAGCCGGGACCCGGACTTTAACACTGAAGCTTTCTTT
V gene: TRBV3-1/TRBV3-2; J gene: TRBJ1-4; D gene: NA; clone size: NA; CDR3 protein: CASSQWGGATNEKLFF; CDR3 DNA: TGTGCCAGCAGCCAGTGGGGTGGTGCAACTAATGAAAAACTGTTTTTT
V gene: TRBV21-1; J gene: TRBJ1-4; D gene: NA; clone size: NA; CDR3 protein: CASSKDPVSEKLFF; CDR3 DNA: TGTGCCAGCAGCAAGGACCCCGTTAGTGAAAAACTGTTTTTT
V gene: TRBV2; J gene: TRBJ2-5; D gene: TRBD1; clone size: NA; CDR3 protein: CASTRGISRGETQYF; CDR3 DNA: TGTGCCAGCACCCGTGGAATTTCCAGGGGGGAGACCCAGTACTTC
V gene: TRBV29-1; J gene: TRBJ2-3; D gene: NA; clone size: once; CDR3 protein: CSVQPGTDTQYF; CDR3 DNA: TGCAGCGTTCAGCCGGGCACAGATACGCAGTATTTT
V gene: TRBV11-3; J gene: TRBJ2-3; D gene: TRBD2; clone size: NA; CDR3 protein: CASSLALGGADTQYF; CDR3 DNA: TGTGCCAGCAGCTTAGCCTTGGGGGGGGCAGATACGCAGTATTTT
V gene: TRBV4-3; J gene: TRBJ2-4; D gene: NA; clone size: NA; CDR3 protein: CASSQEVYPKLAKNIQYF; CDR3 DNA: TGCGCCAGCAGCCAAGAGGTATATCCGAAATTAGCCAAAAACATTCAGTACTTC
V gene: TRBV29-1; J gene: TRBJ2-6; D gene: NA; clone size: NA; CDR3 protein: CSVEMGGANVLTF; CDR3 DNA: TGCAGCGTTGAGATGGGTGGGGCCAACGTCCTGACTTTC
V gene: TRBV4-1; J gene: TRBJ2-2; D gene: NA; clone size: NA; CDR3 protein: CASSRGERAGELFF; CDR3 DNA: TGCGCCAGCAGCCGAGGGGAGCGGGCCGGGGAGCTGTTTTTT
V gene: TRBV2; J gene: TRBJ1-4; D gene: TRBD1; clone size: NA; CDR3 protein: CASSLDRGAEKLFF; CDR3 DNA: TGTGCCAGCAGTCTTGACAGGGGAGCTGAAAAACTGTTTTTT
V gene: TRBV5-4; J gene: TRBJ2-3; D gene: NA; clone size: few; CDR3 protein: CASNTNKAPTDTQYF; CDR3 DNA: TGTGCCAGCAACACCAACAAAGCCCCCACAGATACGCAGTATTTT
V gene: TRBV3-1/TRBV3-2; J gene: TRBJ2-5; D gene: NA; clone size: NA; CDR3 protein: CASRGRGAKETQYF; CDR3 DNA: TGTGCCAGCCGGGGACGGGGCGCAAAAGAGACCCAGTACTTC
V gene: TRBV3-1/TRBV3-2; J gene: TRBJ2-2; D gene: TRBD2; clone size: NA; CDR3 protein: CASSQDRIAGGSNTGELFF; CDR3 DNA: TGTGCCAGCAGCCAAGACCGAATAGCGGGAGGTTCGAACACCGGGGAGCTGTTTTTT
V gene: TRBV11-2; J gene: TRBJ1-1; D gene: NA; clone size: once; CDR3 protein: CASSPLSGAMNTEAFF; CDR3 DNA: TGTGCCAGCAGCCCCCTATCAGGGGCGATGAACACTGAAGCTTTCTTT
V gene: TRBV10-1; J gene: TRBJ2-7; D gene: NA; clone size: NA; CDR3 protein: CASSPLPSGEQYF; CDR3 DNA: TGCGCCAGCAGTCCCCTGCCCTCAGGGGAGCAGTACTTC
V gene: TRBV9; J gene: TRBJ1-2; D gene: TRBD1; clone size: medium-sized; CDR3 protein: CASSVTPGQGSNYGYTF; CDR3 DNA: TGTGCCAGCAGCGTGACCCCGGGACAGGGCTCTAACTATGGCTACACCTTC
V gene: TRBV7-2; J gene: TRBJ2-3; D gene: NA; clone size: NA; CDR3 protein: CASSPAQGRPDTQYF; CDR3 DNA: TGTGCCAGCAGCCCAGCACAGGGCCGTCCAGATACGCAGTATTTT
V gene: TRBV6-5; J gene: TRBJ2-1; D gene: NA; clone size: NA; CDR3 protein: CASSYRGTYNEQFF; CDR3 DNA: TGTGCCAGCAGTTACCGCGGGACATACAATGAGCAGTTCTTC
V gene: TRBV5-4; J gene: TRBJ1-2; D gene: TRBD1; clone size: NA; CDR3 protein: CASRGDRIYGYTF; CDR3 DNA: TGTGCCAGTCGCGGGGACAGGATCTATGGCTACACCTTC
V gene: TRBV7-6; J gene: TRBJ2-5; D gene: NA; clone size: once; CDR3 protein: CASSLNQETQYF; CDR3 DNA: TGTGCCAGCAGCTTGAATCAAGAGACCCAGTACTTC
V gene: TRBV5-1; J gene: TRBJ2-1; D gene: TRBD1; clone size: NA; CDR3 protein: CASSGRDRGFREQFF; CDR3 DNA: TGCGCCAGCAGCGGCCGGGACAGGGGATTCCGTGAGCAGTTCTTC
V gene: TRBV5-5; J gene: TRBJ2-7; D gene: NA; clone size: NA; CDR3 protein: CASSFYRAYEQYF; CDR3 DNA: TGTGCCAGCAGCTTTTATAGGGCCTACGAGCAGTACTTC
V gene: TRBV12-5; J gene: TRBJ1-4; D gene: TRBD1; clone size: NA; CDR3 protein: CASGPGTGEVVIREKLFF; CDR3 DNA: TGTGCTAGTGGCCCCGGGACAGGGGAAGTCGTCATACGTGAAAAACTGTTTTTT
V gene: TRBV30; J gene: TRBJ1-2; D gene: TRBD1; clone size: few; CDR3 protein: CAWSRRDRARGYTF; CDR3 DNA: TGTGCCTGGAGTCGCCGGGACAGGGCTCGTGGCTACACCTTC